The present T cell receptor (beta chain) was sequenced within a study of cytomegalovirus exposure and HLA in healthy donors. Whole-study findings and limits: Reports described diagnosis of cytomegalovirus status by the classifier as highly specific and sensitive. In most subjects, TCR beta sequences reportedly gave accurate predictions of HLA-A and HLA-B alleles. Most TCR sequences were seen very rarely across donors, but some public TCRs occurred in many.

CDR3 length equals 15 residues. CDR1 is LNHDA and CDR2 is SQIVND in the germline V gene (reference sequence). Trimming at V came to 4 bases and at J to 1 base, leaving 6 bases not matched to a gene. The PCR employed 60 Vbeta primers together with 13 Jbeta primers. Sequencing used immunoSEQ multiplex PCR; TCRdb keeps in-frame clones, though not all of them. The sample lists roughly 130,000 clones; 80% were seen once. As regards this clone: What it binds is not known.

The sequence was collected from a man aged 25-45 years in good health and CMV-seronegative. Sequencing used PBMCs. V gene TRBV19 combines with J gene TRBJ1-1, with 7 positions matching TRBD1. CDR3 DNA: TGTGCCAGTAGTAACCGGGACAGCGGGAACACTGAAGCTTTCTTT. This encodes CASSNRDSGNTEAFF.